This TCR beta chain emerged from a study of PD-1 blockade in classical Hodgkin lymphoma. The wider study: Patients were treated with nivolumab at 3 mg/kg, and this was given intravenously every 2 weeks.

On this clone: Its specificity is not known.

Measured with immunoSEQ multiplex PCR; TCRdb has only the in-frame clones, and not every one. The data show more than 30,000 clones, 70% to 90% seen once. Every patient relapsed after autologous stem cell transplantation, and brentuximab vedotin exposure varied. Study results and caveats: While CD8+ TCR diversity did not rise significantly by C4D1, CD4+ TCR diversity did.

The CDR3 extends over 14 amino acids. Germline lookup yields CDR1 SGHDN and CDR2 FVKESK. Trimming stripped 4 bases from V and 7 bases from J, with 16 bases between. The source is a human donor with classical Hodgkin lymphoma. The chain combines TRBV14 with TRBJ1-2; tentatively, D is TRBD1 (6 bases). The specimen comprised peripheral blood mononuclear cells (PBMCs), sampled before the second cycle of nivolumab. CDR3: CASSPKVGGVGYTF. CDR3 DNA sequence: TGTGCCAGCAGCCCGAAGGTGGGGGGCGTTGGCTACACCTTC.